This T cell receptor (beta chain) was observed in a study of CD8+CD57+ T cells in acquired aplastic anemia. TCR beta VDJ and CDR3 profiles were obtained from a genomic DNA template. TCRdb fed the reads into MiXCR, producing one record per CDR3 protein. Here the sample spans approximately 200,000 distinct CDR3 sequences, 64% being singletons. The sample consisted of sorted CD4+, CD8+, or CD8+CD57+ T cells (not recorded which) from PBMCs. The receptor was derived from a human donor with severe aplastic anemia or a healthy control (not recorded which).

This CDR3 reads CASSLSGRQAETQYF. The CDR3 coding sequence is TGTGCCAGCAGCTTATCGGGTCGACAGGCGGAGACCCAGTACTTC. The chain employs TRBV7-9 and TRBJ2-5, with D possibly matching TRBD1 (6 bases). Germline V CDR1 and CDR2: SEHNR, FQNEAQ (reference sequence). V lost 2 bases and J lost 5, with 15 bases in between. The CDR3 consists of 15 residues.